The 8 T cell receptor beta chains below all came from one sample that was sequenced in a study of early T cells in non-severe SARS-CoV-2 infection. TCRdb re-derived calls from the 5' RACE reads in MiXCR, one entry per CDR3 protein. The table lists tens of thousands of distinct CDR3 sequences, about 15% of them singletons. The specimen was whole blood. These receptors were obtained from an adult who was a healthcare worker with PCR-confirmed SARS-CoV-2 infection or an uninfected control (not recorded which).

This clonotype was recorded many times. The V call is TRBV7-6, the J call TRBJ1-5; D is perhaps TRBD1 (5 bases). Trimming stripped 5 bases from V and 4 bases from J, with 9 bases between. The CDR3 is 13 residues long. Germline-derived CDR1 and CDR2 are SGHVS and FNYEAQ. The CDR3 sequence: CASSRDSNQPQHF. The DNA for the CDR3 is TGTGCCAGCAGCCGGGACTCGAATCAGCCCCAGCATTTT.

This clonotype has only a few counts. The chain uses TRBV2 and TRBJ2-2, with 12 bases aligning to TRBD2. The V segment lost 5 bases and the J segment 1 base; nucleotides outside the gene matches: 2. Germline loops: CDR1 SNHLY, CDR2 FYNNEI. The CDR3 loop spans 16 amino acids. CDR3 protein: CASSLLAGGNTGELFF. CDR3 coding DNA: TGTGCCAGCAGTTTACTAGCGGGAGGGAACACCGGGGAGCTGTTTTTT.

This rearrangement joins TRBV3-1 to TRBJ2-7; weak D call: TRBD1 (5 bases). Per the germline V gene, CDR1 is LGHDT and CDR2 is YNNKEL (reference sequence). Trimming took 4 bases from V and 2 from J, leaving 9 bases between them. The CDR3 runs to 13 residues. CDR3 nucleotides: TGTGCCAGCAGCCCCGACAGACCCTACGAGCAGTACTTC. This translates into CASSPDRPYEQYF.

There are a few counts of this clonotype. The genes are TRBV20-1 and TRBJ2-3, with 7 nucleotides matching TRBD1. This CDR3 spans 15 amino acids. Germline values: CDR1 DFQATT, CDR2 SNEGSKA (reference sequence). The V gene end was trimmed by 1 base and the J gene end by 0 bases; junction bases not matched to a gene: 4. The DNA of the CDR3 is TGCAGTGCTAGAGGTGAACAGGGGAGCACAGATACGCAGTATTTT. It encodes CSARGEQGSTDTQYF.

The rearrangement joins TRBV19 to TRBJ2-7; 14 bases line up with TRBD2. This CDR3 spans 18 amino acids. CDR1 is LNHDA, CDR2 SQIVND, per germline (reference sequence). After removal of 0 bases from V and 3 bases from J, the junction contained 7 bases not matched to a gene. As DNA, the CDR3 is TGTGCCAGTAGTATAGACGGGACTAGCGGGAGTGGCCGCTACGAGCAGTACTTC. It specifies CASSIDGTSGSGRYEQYF.

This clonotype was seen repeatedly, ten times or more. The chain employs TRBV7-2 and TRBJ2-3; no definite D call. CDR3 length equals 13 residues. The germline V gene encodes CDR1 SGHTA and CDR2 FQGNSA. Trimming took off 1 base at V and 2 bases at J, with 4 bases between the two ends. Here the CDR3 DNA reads TGTGCCAGCAGCTTAGACGTCACAGATACGCAGTATTTT. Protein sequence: CASSLDVTDTQYF.

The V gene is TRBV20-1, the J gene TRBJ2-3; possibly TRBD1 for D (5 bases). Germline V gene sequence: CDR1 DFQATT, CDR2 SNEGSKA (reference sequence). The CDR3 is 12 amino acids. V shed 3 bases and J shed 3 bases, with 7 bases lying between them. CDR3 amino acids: CSASQGTDTQYF. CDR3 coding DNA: TGCAGTGCTAGCCAGGGAACAGATACGCAGTATTTT.

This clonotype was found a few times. The CDR3 loop is CSASLAGVVEQYF. In DNA, the CDR3 is TGCAGTGCTAGCCTAGCGGGAGTGGTCGAGCAGTACTTC. This chain links TRBV20-1 with TRBJ2-7, with 10 bases that match TRBD2. Germline lookup yields CDR1 DFQATT and CDR2 SNEGSKA (reference sequence). Trimming cost V 3 bases and J 6 bases; bases outside gene matches: 5. The length of the CDR3 is 13 residues.